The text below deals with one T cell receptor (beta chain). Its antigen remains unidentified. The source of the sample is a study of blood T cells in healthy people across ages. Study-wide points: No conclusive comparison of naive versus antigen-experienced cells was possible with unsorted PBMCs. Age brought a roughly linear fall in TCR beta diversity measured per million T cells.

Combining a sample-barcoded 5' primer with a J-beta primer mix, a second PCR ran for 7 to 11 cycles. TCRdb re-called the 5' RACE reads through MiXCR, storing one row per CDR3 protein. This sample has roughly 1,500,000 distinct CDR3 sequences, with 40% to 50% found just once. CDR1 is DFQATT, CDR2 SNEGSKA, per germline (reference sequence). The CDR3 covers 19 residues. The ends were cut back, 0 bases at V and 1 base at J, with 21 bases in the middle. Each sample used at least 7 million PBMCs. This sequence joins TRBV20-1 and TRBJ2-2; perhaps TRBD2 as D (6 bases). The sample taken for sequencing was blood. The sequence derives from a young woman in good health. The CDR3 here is CSARDPFGGSGGNTGELFF. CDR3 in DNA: TGCAGTGCTAGAGACCCCTTTGGGGGTAGCGGTGGGAACACCGGGGAGCTGTTTTTT.